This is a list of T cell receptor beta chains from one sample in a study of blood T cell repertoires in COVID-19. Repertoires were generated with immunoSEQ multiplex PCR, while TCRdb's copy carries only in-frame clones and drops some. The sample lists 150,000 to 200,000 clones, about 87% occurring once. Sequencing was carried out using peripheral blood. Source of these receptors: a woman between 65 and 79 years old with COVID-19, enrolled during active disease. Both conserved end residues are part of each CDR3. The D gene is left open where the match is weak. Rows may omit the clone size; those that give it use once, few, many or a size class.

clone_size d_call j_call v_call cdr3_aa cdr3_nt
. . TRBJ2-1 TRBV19 CASSIGGTLGEQFF TGTGCCAGTAGTATAGGTGGGACTCTGGGTGAGCAGTTCTTC
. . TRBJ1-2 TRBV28 CASISTGGYGYTF TGTGCCAGCATTTCGACCGGAGGCTATGGCTACACCTTC
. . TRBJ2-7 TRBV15 CATSRVGRGVEQYF TGTGCCACCAGCAGAGTGGGCAGGGGTGTCGAGCAGTACTTC
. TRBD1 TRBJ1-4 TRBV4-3 CASSRETGAGDEKLFF TGCGCCAGCAGCCGGGAGACAGGGGCAGGAGATGAAAAACTGTTTTTT
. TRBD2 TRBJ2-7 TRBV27 CASTSGTTYEQYF TGTGCCAGCACTTCCGGGACTACCTACGAGCAGTACTTC
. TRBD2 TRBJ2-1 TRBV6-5 CASSASGSYNEQFF TGTGCCAGCAGCGCTAGCGGGAGCTACAATGAGCAGTTCTTC
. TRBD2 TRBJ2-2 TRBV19 CASTQTSGNTGELFF TGTGCCAGTACTCAAACTAGCGGGAACACCGGGGAGCTGTTTTTT
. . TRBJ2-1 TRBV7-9 CASSSDSYNEQFF TGTGCCAGCAGCTCGGACAGCTACAATGAGCAGTTCTTC
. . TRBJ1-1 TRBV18 CASYINPDMNTEAFF TGTGCCAGCTACATAAACCCGGACATGAACACTGAAGCTTTCTTT
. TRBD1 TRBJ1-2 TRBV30 CAWAKGQGLVYGYTF TGTGCCTGGGCCAAGGGACAGGGGTTGGTCTATGGCTACACCTTC
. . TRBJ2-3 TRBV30 CAWKGVARDTQYF TGTGCCTGGAAGGGAGTAGCCAGAGATACGCAGTATTTT
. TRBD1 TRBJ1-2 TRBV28 CASSWDRGLGYTF TGTGCCAGCAGTTGGGACAGGGGGCTGGGCTACACCTTC
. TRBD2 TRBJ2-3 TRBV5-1 CASSLGTGASGRTDTQYF TGCGCCAGCAGCTTGGGCACCGGAGCTAGCGGTCGCACAGATACGCAGTATTTT
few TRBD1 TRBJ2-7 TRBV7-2 CASSLGQGFTEISSYEQYF TGTGCCAGCAGCTTAGGACAGGGTTTTACGGAGATCTCGTCCTACGAGCAGTACTTC
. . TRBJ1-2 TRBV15 CATSRDRVTANYGYTF TGTGCCACCAGCAGAGATCGTGTCACAGCTAACTATGGCTACACCTTC
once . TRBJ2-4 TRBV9 CASSPSGQKNIQYF TGTGCCAGCAGCCCCTCCGGACAGAAAAACATTCAGTACTTC
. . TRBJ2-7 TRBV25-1 CASSEWGRNYEQYF TGTGCCAGCAGTGAATGGGGCCGAAACTACGAGCAGTACTTC
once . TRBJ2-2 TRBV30 CAWSVQATGELFF TGTGCCTGGAGTGTACAGGCCACCGGGGAGCTGTTTTTT
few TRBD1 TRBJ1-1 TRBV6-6 CASSLTGGSGKTEAFF TGTGCCAGCAGTCTTACAGGGGGCTCGGGAAAAACTGAAGCTTTCTTT
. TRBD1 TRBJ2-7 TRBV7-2 CASSIGAGGYEQYF TGTGCCAGCAGCATCGGGGCAGGGGGCTACGAGCAGTACTTC
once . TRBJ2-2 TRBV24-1 CATSDPGRGELFF TGTGCCACCAGTGATCCCGGTCGAGGGGAGCTGTTTTTT
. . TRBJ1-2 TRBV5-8 CASTRDGYGYTF TGTGCCAGCACTCGGGATGGCTATGGCTACACCTTC
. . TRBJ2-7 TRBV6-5 CASSYPGGATYEQYF TGTGCCAGCAGTTACCCCGGAGGAGCTACCTACGAGCAGTACTTC
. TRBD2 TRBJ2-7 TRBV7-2 CASSRLAGYEQYF TGTGCCAGCAGCCGCCTAGCGGGGTACGAGCAGTACTTC
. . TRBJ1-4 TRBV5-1 CASSLAGVGEKLFF TGCGCCAGCAGCTTGGCAGGGGTTGGGGAAAAACTGTTTTTT
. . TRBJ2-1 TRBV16 CASSQYQAGTYNEQFF TGTGCCAGCAGCCAATATCAAGCGGGCACCTACAATGAGCAGTTCTTC
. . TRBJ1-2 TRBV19 CASSIGGATNYGYTF TGTGCCAGTAGTATCGGGGGGGCCACGAACTATGGCTACACCTTC
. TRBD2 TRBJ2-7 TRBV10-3 CAISGMHSGRSYEQYF TGTGCCATCAGTGGGATGCATAGCGGGCGCTCCTACGAGCAGTACTTC
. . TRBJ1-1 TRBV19 CASARTTTNTEAFF TGTGCCAGTGCAAGGACAACTACGAACACTGAAGCTTTCTTT
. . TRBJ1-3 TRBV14 CASSPWAGSPGNTIYF TGTGCCAGCAGCCCCTGGGCGGGGAGCCCTGGAAACACCATATATTTT
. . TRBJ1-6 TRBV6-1 CASSEAGGTPLHF TGTGCCAGCAGTGAAGCGGGAGGGACACCCCTCCACTTT
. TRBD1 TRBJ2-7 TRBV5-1 CASSLQGIYEQYF TGCGCCAGCAGCCTACAGGGGATCTACGAGCAGTACTTC
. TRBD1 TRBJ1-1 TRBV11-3 CASSSWTGTGMNTEAFF TGTGCCAGCAGCTCATGGACAGGGACGGGGATGAACACTGAAGCTTTCTTT
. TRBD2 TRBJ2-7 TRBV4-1 CASSQMTSGRAFSYEQYF TGCGCCAGCAGCCAAATGACTAGCGGGAGGGCTTTTTCCTACGAGCAGTACTTC
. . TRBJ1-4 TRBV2 CASRTRVGNEKLFF TGTGCCAGCAGGACCAGGGTAGGCAATGAAAAACTGTTTTTT
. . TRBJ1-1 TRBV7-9 CASSLGGGRTEAFF TGTGCCAGCAGCTTGGGAGGGGGTCGGACTGAAGCTTTCTTT
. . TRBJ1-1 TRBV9 CASSVRQINTEAFF TGTGCCAGCAGCGTAAGACAGATTAACACTGAAGCTTTCTTT
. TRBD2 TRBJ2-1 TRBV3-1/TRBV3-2 CASSQAGLAGGGEEQFF TGTGCCAGCAGCCAAGCGGGCCTAGCGGGAGGAGGGGAGGAGCAGTTCTTC
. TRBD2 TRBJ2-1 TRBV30 CAYGLATASSYNEQFF TGTGCCTACGGACTAGCGACAGCGAGCTCCTACAATGAGCAGTTCTTC
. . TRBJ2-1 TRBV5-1 CASSLDPFLNGENEQFF TGCGCCAGCAGCTTGGACCCTTTTCTAAACGGTGAAAATGAGCAGTTCTTC
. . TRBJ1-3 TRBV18 CASSPSGSGNTIYF TGTGCCAGCTCACCATCAGGGTCTGGAAACACCATATATTTT
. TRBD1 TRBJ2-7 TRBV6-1 CASSDRGILWEQYF TGTGCCAGCAGTGACAGGGGGATCCTCTGGGAGCAGTACTTC
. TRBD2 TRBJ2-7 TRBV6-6 CASSSTAGGPHYEQYF TGTGCCAGCAGTTCCACGGCGGGAGGGCCTCACTACGAGCAGTACTTC
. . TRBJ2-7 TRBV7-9 CASSLSNYEQYF TGTGCCAGCAGCTTAAGCAACTACGAGCAGTACTTC
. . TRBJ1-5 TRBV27 CASSPNSNQPQHF TGTGCCAGCAGTCCAAATAGCAATCAGCCCCAGCATTTT
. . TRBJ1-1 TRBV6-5 CASRVQGGTEAFF TGTGCCAGCAGGGTACAGGGAGGGACTGAAGCTTTCTTT
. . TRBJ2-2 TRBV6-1 CASSDIVLNTGELFF TGTGCCAGCAGTGATATTGTATTGAACACCGGGGAGCTGTTTTTT